This TCR beta chain was documented in a study of blood T cell repertoires in COVID-19. Study context: T cells, B-cell-depleted T cells, or PBMCs provided the cDNA or gDNA that served as material.

In the study's own analysis: Nucleated cell number was recorded as an estimate derived from reference gene primer amplification. Using immunoSEQ multiplex PCR, the repertoire was profiled, and TCRdb retains in-frame clones only, with some absent. V and J calls and clone size follow that table, whereas D and trimming were derived from the DNA. The sample includes about 120,000 clones, 81% seen only once; the top ten take less than 11%. Trimming left V 1 base short and J 7 bases short, with 14 bases between. CDR3 length: 14 residues. Germline V gene data show CDR1 as MNHNS and CDR2 as SASEGT. The sequenced material came from peripheral blood. The TCR sequence derives from a human donor in a cohort sampled during active COVID-19. The rearrangement links TRBV6-1 to TRBJ2-7, with D possibly TRBD1 on 6 matching bases. The CDR3 coding sequence is TGTGCCAGCAGTGAAGAAACAGGGTCAGAGGAGCAGTACTTC. Amino acids: CASSEETGSEEQYF.